These 10 T cell receptor beta chains were all obtained from the same sample, sequenced in a study of Ad26.COV2.S vaccination and SARS-CoV-2 variants. Treatment meaning: approximately 18 received Ad26.COV2.S at low or high dose, single or two shots; 5 received placebo; per-sample allocation not given. Sampling was done on day 63 after the first vaccine or placebo injection. Assay used: immunoSEQ multiplex PCR; TCRdb lists only in-frame clones, some missing. The sample has approximately 400,000 clones, approximately 84% seen once. The starting material was peripheral blood, obtained in a trial of Ad26.COV2.S vaccine versus placebo. These receptors all come from a person aged 18-60 years who received the Ad26.COV2.S COVID-19 vaccine or a placebo.

The chain employs TRBV9 and TRBJ2-3; D is ambiguous. Germline assignment: CDR1 SGDLS and CDR2 YYNGEE. The CDR3 has 15 amino acids. V was cut by 3 bases and J by 6 bases, with 17 bases left in between. CDR3 residues: CASSAPDPGWDTQYF. DNA of the CDR3: TGTGCCAGCAGCGCCCCGGACCCCGGGTGGGATACGCAGTATTTT.

This sequence joins TRBV12-3 or TRBV12-4 and TRBJ1-4; no clear D gene. V gave up 6 bases and J gave up 4 bases, with 9 bases separating them. The CDR3 is 13 amino acids. The CDR3 bases are TGTGCCAGCAGGAGAATGAGTAATGAAAAACTGTTTTTT. Encoded protein: CASRRMSNEKLFF.

The V call is TRBV19, the J call TRBJ2-2; 8 bases map to TRBD2. The CDR3 runs 14 residues. Per the germline V gene, CDR1 is LNHDA and CDR2 is SQIVND (reference sequence). V shed 1 base and J 6 bases; nucleotides not matched to a gene: 1. The chain's CDR3 is CASSIAAGAGELFF. The CDR3 DNA reads as TGTGCCAGTAGTATAGCAGCGGGAGCCGGGGAGCTGTTTTTT.

The table lists this clone with a few counts. The chain has TRBV10-3 and TRBJ1-1; unclear D gene. Germline V gives CDR1 ENHRY, CDR2 SYGVKD. The CDR3 runs 15 residues. Trimming stripped 5 bases from V and 1 base from J, with 14 bases between. CDR3 nucleotides: TGTGCCATCAGTTCGGGCGCTGTTACGAACACTGAAGCTTTCTTT. Translated, it gives CAISSGAVTNTEAFF.

V usage is TRBV7-9 and J usage is TRBJ2-7; D might be TRBD2 (6 bases). V was pared by 1 base and J by 3 bases, with 16 bases between. CDR3 size: 16 residues. The germline gives CDR1 SEHNR, CDR2 FQNEAQ (reference sequence). Here the CDR3 DNA reads TGTGCCAGCAGCTTAGGGGCATCTAGCGCTATCTACGAGCAGTACTTC. Translating it yields CASSLGASSAIYEQYF.

V and J are TRBV2 and TRBJ2-2, with 9 positions matching TRBD2. Germline V gene data show CDR1 as SNHLY and CDR2 as FYNNEI. J was trimmed by 6 bases and V by 6 bases; bases with no gene match: 8. This CDR3 comprises 15 residues. CDR3 loop: CASRDGLARAGELFF. CDR3 nucleotide sequence: TGTGCCAGCAGGGACGGACTAGCGAGAGCCGGGGAGCTGTTTTTT.

The V and J genes are TRBV18 and TRBJ1-4; D is ambiguous. Germline loops: CDR1 KGHSH, CDR2 LQKENI. The CDR3 consists of 14 residues. The germline V and J ends were trimmed by 1 base and 6 bases, with 9 bases remaining between them. The CDR3 nucleotides read TGTGCCAGCTCACCACAGAGGGCGGATGAAAAACTGTTTTTT. It yields the protein CASSPQRADEKLFF.

The chain employs TRBV4-3 and TRBJ1-2; no clear D. This CDR3 region has 16 residues. CDR1 and CDR2 (germline): LGHNA, YSLEER. V lost 0 bases, J lost 4 bases, and 15 bases lay in between. CDR3 sequence (DNA): TGCGCCAGCAGCCAAGAGCTAGCGGTAACCATCTATGGCTACACCTTC. Translated: CASSQELAVTIYGYTF.

The sample holds a few counts of this clone. The CDR3 nucleotides are TGTGCCAGCAGTGAAGATCCCGGGTCCCCCATATATTTT. Translation gives CASSEDPGSPIYF. V and J are TRBV6-1 and TRBJ1-3, with D unclear. This CDR3 region has 13 residues. Germline V lookup: CDR1 MNHNS, CDR2 SASEGT. V lost 1 base, J lost 11 bases, and 12 bases lay in between.

This clone was observed once. The chain combines TRBV9 with TRBJ2-1; 9 bases align to TRBD2. This CDR3 is 15 amino acids long. Germline CDR1 and CDR2: SGDLS and YYNGEE. V was clipped by 2 bases and J by 5 bases; unmatched bases: 5. CDR3 residues: CASSVSGGSNNEQFF. CDR3 sequence (DNA): TGTGCCAGCAGCGTCAGCGGGGGGTCCAACAATGAGCAGTTCTTC.